This T cell receptor (beta chain) comes out of a study of beta chain features in type 1 diabetes. Study-wide findings and caveats: TCRB CDR3s were moderately but significantly shorter in Type 1 diabetes patients in all four CD4+ subsets. For patients, the naive, central memory and Treg TCRB repertoires appeared more alike than for healthy donors.

Sorting of CD4+ naive, central memory, regulatory and stem cell-like memory cells was performed via CD45RO/CCR7/CD25/CD127/CD95/CD27. Comments on this clone: Its specificity is unknown.

The V gene's germline CDR1 is SGHRS and CDR2 YFSETQ. The CDR3 is made up of 13 amino acids. Between the trimmed V and J ends, which lost 5 bases and 1 base, there was a span of 9 bases. Sequenced material consisted of expressed TCRB transcripts (all of the isolated RNA was reverse transcribed). Using immunoSEQ multiplex PCR, the repertoire was profiled, and TCRdb retains in-frame clones only, with some absent. The repertoire holds a few hundred thousand clones, around an eighth seen once, with approximately 0.01% in the top ten. The source of this sequence is a woman aged 18-30 years with type 1 diabetes. The sample was naive CD4+ T cells from blood. This chain uses TRBV5-1 with TRBJ1-2, with a weak D call TRBD1 (6 bases). For the CDR3, the DNA is TGCGCCAGCAGTGGGGGCGGTAACTATGGCTACACCTTC. This codes for CASSGGGNYGYTF.